This TCR beta chain originates from a study of T cell clones after liver transplantation. Study findings and constraints: Donor-reactive sequences fell more than third party-reactive ones, suggesting partial deletion. Migration into the graft, not deletion, may explain lost graft donor-reactive T cells. In two subjects, few donor cells limited the measurable donor-reactive repertoire.

Sequenced by immunoSEQ multiplex PCR; TCRdb stores in-frame clones only, minus some. The table records roughly 100,000 clones, around 80% of them present only once. CD3+CD4+ and CD3+CD8+ cells were FACS-sorted from thawed unstimulated PBMCs. This CDR3 is 13 amino acids long. Germline V gives CDR1 KGHSY, CDR2 FQNENV. The V end lost 2 bases, the J end lost 8 bases, and 12 bases lay between the germline ends. This clone was detected many times. Its antigen is undetermined. The J gene is TRBJ1-2, the V gene TRBV16; D is ambiguous. The starting material was CD4+ T cells from blood, obtained around 4 years after liver transplant. This clonotype originated in a human patient who received a liver transplant. T cells may partly derive from the graft donor. CDR3 loop: CASSQGLSGGYTF. The CDR3 DNA is TGTGCCAGCAGCCAAGGGTTGAGTGGCGGCTACACCTTC.